A selection of T cell receptor beta chains follows, all from one sample in a study of blood T cell repertoires in COVID-19. The data were produced by immunoSEQ multiplex PCR, yet TCRdb's version contains in-frame clones alone and is incomplete. The sample includes 170,000 or so clones, about 82% of them seen just once. Material for sequencing was peripheral blood. These TCRs come from a man over 45 with active or convalescent COVID-19. Both conserved end residues are part of each CDR3. A D gene is named only where the DNA matches it firmly. A clone size is listed for some rows: how often the clone was seen (once, few, many), or a class if it is expanded.

V gene,J gene,D gene,clone size,CDR3 DNA,CDR3 protein
TRBV7-8,TRBJ2-2,.,.,TGTGCCAGCAGCTTAATTGCGGGGGCGGGCGGGGAGCTGTTTTTT,CASSLIAGAGGELFF
TRBV7-2,TRBJ1-1,TRBD1,.,TGTGCCAGCAGCTTAGCCCCAGGGGGGAACACTGAAGCTTTCTTT,CASSLAPGGNTEAFF
TRBV19,TRBJ1-5,.,.,TGTGCCAGTAGTGGCTTTGAAGGACTGGCCCAGCCCCAGCATTTT,CASSGFEGLAQPQHF
TRBV24-1,TRBJ1-2,.,.,TGTGCCACCAGTGAAGGGAGAGGCTACACCTTC,CATSEGRGYTF
TRBV3-1/TRBV3-2,TRBJ2-7,.,.,TGTGCCAGCAGTCGTAGCGGACCCTACGAGCAGTACTTC,CASSRSGPYEQYF
TRBV7-2,TRBJ1-3,.,.,TGTGCCAGCAGCTTAGACAGCTCTGGAAACACCATATATTTT,CASSLDSSGNTIYF
TRBV3-1/TRBV3-2,TRBJ1-4,.,few,TGTGCCAGCAGCCAAGATCACAGATTCGCAACTAATGAAAAACTGTTTTTT,CASSQDHRFATNEKLFF
TRBV7-6,TRBJ2-7,TRBD1,.,TGTGCCAGCAGCTCCTGGACAGGGGGCGAAAACGAGCAGTACTTC,CASSSWTGGENEQYF
TRBV6-2/TRBV6-3,TRBJ2-1,TRBD2,.,TGTGCCAGCAGTCAGCGGGAGGAGGGTGAGCAGTTCTTC,CASSQREEGEQFF
TRBV5-1,TRBJ2-1,.,.,TGCGCCAGCACGGGATTAACTGGGGAGTCCTACAATGAGCAGTTCTTC,CASTGLTGESYNEQFF